The T cell receptor beta chain described here comes from a study of Ad26.COV2.S vaccination and SARS-CoV-2 variants. Described treatment: some 20 received Ad26.COV2.S at low or high dose, single or two shots; a few received placebo; per-sample allocation not given. Following the first vaccine or placebo injection, samples were taken on day 63. Broader study findings: Vaccinated and placebo-treated recipients had similar non-spike TCR breadth.

Profiled with immunoSEQ multiplex PCR; TCRdb holds only in-frame clones, not every one. The sample yields about 680,000 clones, 80% to 90% seen once. Of note for this clone: Its antigen is unidentified.

The CDR3 consists of 15 residues. Germline V CDR1 and CDR2: SGHDN, FVKESK. V lost 4 bases to trimming and J lost 3 bases, with 15 bases between them. Source: peripheral blood, taken in a trial of Ad26.COV2.S vaccine versus placebo. This sequence was found in a person aged 18-60 years who received the Ad26.COV2.S COVID-19 vaccine or a placebo. V is TRBV14 and J is TRBJ2-5; D may match TRBD1 or TRBD2 (5 bases each). The CDR3 region is CASSRPGTQEETQYF. The DNA for the CDR3 is TGTGCCAGCAGCCGGCCCGGGACCCAAGAAGAGACCCAGTACTTC.